This T cell receptor (beta chain) came from a study of blood T cell repertoires in COVID-19. V lost 5 bases, J lost 3 bases, and 7 bases stayed unmatched. CDR3 length equals 14 residues. Germline V gene sequence: CDR1 SGHNT, CDR2 YENEEA. Profiling relied on immunoSEQ multiplex PCR, and the TCRdb table lists in-frame clones only, not all of them. The table records about 210,000 clones, around four fifths of them present only once. The material sequenced was peripheral blood. The V call is TRBV11-3, the J call TRBJ2-7, with 7 bases lining up with TRBD2. This clonotype originated in a woman aged 45 to 65 with active or convalescent COVID-19. The chain's CDR3 is CASSRGGRDYEQYF. CDR3 DNA sequence: TGTGCCAGCAGCCGCGGGGGAAGGGACTACGAGCAGTACTTC.